This T cell receptor (beta chain) derives from a study of circulating CD8 cells and anti-PD-1 response in melanoma (dated by TCRdb to 2018 to 2020). Regarding the complete study: Nivolumab was given to patients intravenously at 3 mg/kg every 2 weeks. Of the approximately 13 patients in the melanoma cohort, anti-PD-1 was received as first-line therapy by seven patients, and prior targeted therapy or immunotherapy had been received by six patients. The TCR repertoire analysis included about 11 melanoma patients, of whom 7 were non-responders and 4 were responders. Patients with complete or partial responses were classified as responders, and patients with stable or progressive disease (RECIST v1.1) were classified as non-responders. In on-treatment samples, a biotinylated anti-human IgG4 antibody was used to detect PD-1.

Four subsets defined by PD-1 and/or TIGIT were sorted from live CD3+CD8+TCRalphabeta+ cells on a BD FACSAria II cell sorter. To characterize relevance to anti-PD-1 therapy response, circulating CD8 T cells were sorted into four subsets based on PD-1 and TIGIT expression. From each sorted CD8 T-cell subset, both TCR alpha and TCR beta chains were sequenced. Peripheral blood was collected at three points: before the first anti-PD-1 injection, after two injections and after four injections. Ficoll gradient centrifugation was used to isolate PBMCs right away. Until use, PBMCs were stored frozen in liquid nitrogen in RPMI containing approximately 18% FCS and around 10% DMSO. Thawed PBMCs were stained with a viability dye and antibodies against CD3, CD8alpha, TCRalphabeta, PD-1 and TIGIT. The RNeasy Kit was used to extract total RNA, and all samples came in with a RIN above 7. In regard to this clonotype: Its antigen has not been determined. Base qualities are missing; no much larger clone stands one base away.

Reading from cysteine to phenylalanine, the CDR3 counts 19 amino acids. Only the CDR3 part of the read is kept: 57 bases, read in frame from the first base. V is pruned by 8 bases and J by 2 bases, leaving 22 bases of the junction without a gene match. CDR1 SNHLY and CDR2 FYNNEI were looked up in the germline V gene. Instrument used: NextSeq 500. TCR libraries were prepared from about 14 ng of total RNA with the QIAseq Immune Repertoire RNA Library Kit, Human TCR Panel. TCR libraries were sequenced on an Illumina NextSeq with a Mid Output V2 kit, using asymmetric 261x41 paired-end reads. Each TCR library was diluted to 4 nM, after which the TCR libraries were pooled, denatured and loaded at roughly 0.93 pM. For the original study's pipeline: TCR FASTQ files were processed in the QIAGEN GeneGlobe Data Analysis Center, and downstream analysis was performed in R 3.5.2. To get clonality, Shannon entropy was normalized by the log of the number of unique productive sequences and the result was subtracted from one. TRA or TRB clonotypes differing in abundance between baseline and M1 were identified within each subset by Fisher exact tests at 5% FDR. Clonotypes with differential abundance were classified as emerging, expanding, contracting or non-expanding/contracting. Morisita's overlap index was used to measure how much repertoires overlapped between patients. Using fastp at Q25 and MiXCR, TCRdb reprocessed the public reads and kept productive beta chains. For every CDR3 protein sequence, its rows merge into one entry that carries the most common genes and DNA. TCRdb's processing, not the study's, gives the V and J calls here. This sample comprises 750 to 800 distinct CDR3 sequences, less than 8% of them detected only once. The ten most abundant clones make up roughly 29% of the sample.

The full study reports these points: Repertoires were largely private between subsets, with under 7% of TRB clonotypes shared at M1; sharing was highest between DPOS and TIGIT. Because of limited material, replicates were generally not included when the experiments were performed. Diversity was greatest in the DNEG repertoire, PD-1 and DPOS had similar and higher clonality, and TIGIT repertoires had the lowest diversity. Only baseline and M1 samples, drawn from a small cohort with few responders, went into the published TCR repertoire comparisons. Tumor material was not accessible, so tumor reactivity was assessed by peptide assays on expanded sorted subsets instead. The authors pointed out that the cohort included both treatment-naive and previously treated patients, and that this mix could influence the results.

The sample was CD8+ T cells from PBMCs, taken at baseline or after one month of anti-PD-1 therapy (not recorded which). This TCR was recovered from a human donor with melanoma. Recombination linked TRBV2 to TRBJ2-3; TRBD2 agrees with 7 junctional bases. The DNA sequence follows: TGTGCCAGCGACGGCAGCGGGACTAACTACCGTAAGGACACAGATACGCAGTATTTT. This yields the protein CASDGSGTNYRKDTDTQYF. Supplemented by the reference TRBV2 and TRBJ2-3 proteins around the CDR3, the complete variable domain is EPEVTQTPSHQVTQMGQEVILRCVPISNHLYFYWYRQILGQKVEFLVSFYNNEISEKSEIFDDQFSVERPDGSNFTLKIRSTKLEDSAMYFCASDGSGTNYRKDTDTQYFGPGTRLTVL.